A selection of T cell receptor beta chains follows, all from one sample in a study of OX40 agonist ivuxolimab in advanced cancers. Using immunoSEQ multiplex PCR, the repertoire was profiled, and TCRdb retains in-frame clones only, with some absent. In the table there are about 110,000 clones, roughly 90% of which are singletons. Sequenced material: CD4+ or CD8+ T cells sorted from blood, taken in a trial of the OX40 agonist ivuxolimab. Receptors were obtained from an adult with an advanced solid tumor such as melanoma, head and neck, liver or kidney cancer. Each CDR3 is given with its conserved first and last residue. D genes are given only for firm matches. Size is omitted from some rows. Given values are once, few, many or a class for expanded clones.

TRBJ2-7 | NA | once | TRBV7-9 | CASTNRDEQYF | TGTGCCAGCACCAACAGGGACGAGCAGTACTTC
TRBJ2-2 | NA | NA | TRBV5-1 | CASSLEASENTGELFF | TGCGCCAGCAGCTTGGAGGCTAGCGAGAACACCGGGGAGCTGTTTTTT
TRBJ1-2 | TRBD1 | NA | TRBV15 | CATSRGGQGVYGYTF | TGTGCCACCAGCAGAGGAGGACAGGGGGTCTATGGCTACACCTTC
TRBJ2-2 | TRBD2 | NA | TRBV5-6 | CASSFGLAVNTGELFF | TGTGCCAGCAGCTTTGGACTAGCGGTGAACACCGGGGAGCTGTTTTTT
TRBJ2-3 | NA | NA | TRBV11-1 | CASSLGIYGTDTQYF | TGTGCCAGCAGCTTGGGTATCTACGGCACAGATACGCAGTATTTT
TRBJ2-3 | NA | NA | TRBV4-3 | CASSQDSVASRTDTQYF | TGCGCCAGCAGCCAAGACTCTGTGGCTTCCCGCACAGATACGCAGTATTTT
TRBJ2-7 | NA | NA | TRBV18 | CASSPSHRANEQYF | TGTGCCAGCTCACCTAGTCACAGGGCCAACGAGCAGTACTTC
TRBJ2-7 | NA | NA | TRBV7-3 | CASSFDGEGEQYF | TGTGCCAGCAGTTTCGATGGAGAGGGGGAGCAGTACTTC
TRBJ2-6 | NA | NA | TRBV28 | CASSLRTYTGANVLTF | TGTGCCAGCAGTTTACGGACATATACTGGGGCCAACGTCCTGACTTTC
TRBJ2-3 | NA | NA | TRBV6-1 | CASSEVATDTQYF | TGTGCCAGCAGTGAAGTGGCCACAGATACGCAGTATTTT
TRBJ2-7 | TRBD2 | NA | TRBV6-5 | CASKAPSGYEQYF | TGTGCCAGCAAAGCCCCTAGCGGCTACGAGCAGTACTTC
TRBJ2-1 | NA | NA | TRBV30 | CAWSKRAGEYNEQFF | TGTGCCTGGAGTAAGAGGGCAGGGGAATACAATGAGCAGTTCTTC
TRBJ1-5 | NA | NA | TRBV19 | CASSNLPPGNQPQHF | TGTGCCAGTTCTAATTTGCCCCCGGGCAATCAGCCCCAGCATTTT
TRBJ1-4 | TRBD1 | once | TRBV7-2 | CASSIGQGLNEKLFF | TGTGCCAGCAGTATAGGACAGGGACTTAATGAAAAACTGTTTTTT
TRBJ1-1 | TRBD1 | NA | TRBV14 | CASSQEIRWDRGGMTEAFF | TGTGCCAGCAGCCAAGAAATAAGGTGGGACAGGGGAGGAATGACTGAAGCTTTCTTT
TRBJ2-1 | TRBD2 | NA | TRBV7-2 | CASSPPGGGAWDEQFF | TGTGCCAGCAGCCCCCCCGGCGGGGGGGCCTGGGATGAGCAGTTCTTC
TRBJ1-5 | NA | NA | TRBV7-8 | CASSLAFSDLSNQPQHF | TGTGCCAGCAGCTTAGCGTTCTCGGACCTTAGCAATCAGCCCCAGCATTTT
TRBJ2-5 | NA | NA | TRBV11-2 | CASSLSPHRQETQYF | TGTGCCAGCAGCCTAAGCCCTCACAGACAAGAGACCCAGTACTTC
TRBJ2-1 | NA | few | TRBV19 | CASSIAPQGLNEQFF | TGTGCCAGTAGTATAGCCCCCCAGGGGCTCAATGAGCAGTTCTTC
TRBJ2-7 | NA | NA | TRBV27 | CASSPRTPDYEQYF | TGTGCCAGCAGTCCCCGGACACCCGACTACGAGCAGTACTTC
TRBJ1-2 | NA | NA | TRBV5-1 | CASSLESQVRYGYTF | TGCGCCAGCAGCTTGGAGTCGCAGGTTCGCTATGGCTACACCTTC
TRBJ2-7 | NA | NA | TRBV28 | CASNTHGVVVDYEQYF | TGTGCCAGCAATACTCACGGGGTGGTGGTGGACTACGAGCAGTACTTC
TRBJ2-3 | TRBD2 | NA | TRBV15 | CATSSPELAGGTDTQYF | TGTGCCACCAGCTCACCGGAACTAGCGGGGGGCACAGATACGCAGTATTTT
TRBJ1-2 | NA | NA | TRBV7-6 | CASSLGLGYGYTF | TGTGCCAGCAGCTTGGGGCTTGGCTATGGCTACACCTTC
TRBJ2-5 | NA | NA | TRBV11-2 | CASSLTGRETQYF | TGTGCCAGCAGCTTAACGGGGCGGGAGACCCAGTACTTC
TRBJ2-2 | NA | NA | TRBV4-2 | CASSQGVWWGANTGELFF | TGTGCCAGCAGCCAAGGAGTCTGGTGGGGGGCTAACACCGGGGAGCTGTTTTTT
TRBJ2-3 | NA | NA | TRBV28 | CASSLGTYTDTQYF | TGTGCCAGCAGTTTAGGGACTTACACAGATACGCAGTATTTT
TRBJ1-1 | NA | NA | TRBV25-1 | CASSVLENTEAFF | TGTGCCAGCAGTGTTCTGGAGAACACTGAAGCTTTCTTT
TRBJ1-2 | TRBD1 | NA | TRBV6-6 | CASRSGQVNGYTF | TGTGCCAGCAGATCGGGACAGGTCAATGGCTACACCTTC
TRBJ1-1 | TRBD1 | NA | TRBV29-1 | CSVGQGAGTEAFF | TGCAGCGTCGGACAGGGGGCAGGGACTGAAGCTTTCTTT
TRBJ1-6 | TRBD1 | NA | TRBV5-6 | CASSETWTGRSPLHF | TGTGCCAGCAGCGAGACGTGGACAGGGCGGTCACCCCTCCACTTT
TRBJ2-2 | NA | once | TRBV4-1 | CASRTVSNTGELFF | TGCGCCAGCAGGACAGTTTCGAACACCGGGGAGCTGTTTTTT
TRBJ1-4 | NA | NA | TRBV19 | CASSIFGNSANEKLFF | TGTGCCAGTAGTATCTTTGGGAATTCGGCTAATGAAAAACTGTTTTTT
TRBJ2-4 | TRBD1 | few | TRBV5-1 | CASSPNRGGMAKNIQYF | TGCGCCAGCAGCCCCAACAGGGGTGGTATGGCCAAAAACATTCAGTACTTC
TRBJ2-5 | NA | NA | TRBV12-5 | CASAGPYETQYF | TGTGCTAGTGCGGGGCCCTATGAGACCCAGTACTTC
TRBJ1-5 | NA | once | TRBV29-1 | CSVEVTGQNQPQHF | TGCAGCGTTGAGGTTACCGGCCAGAATCAGCCCCAGCATTTT
TRBJ2-5 | TRBD2 | once | TRBV6-5 | CASEKRGGGETQYF | TGTGCCAGCGAAAAGCGGGGGGGCGGGGAGACCCAGTACTTC
TRBJ2-1 | NA | NA | TRBV5-1 | CASSSGTEQFF | TGCGCCAGCAGCTCCGGGACAGAGCAGTTCTTC
TRBJ2-7 | NA | NA | TRBV27 | CASKGGLTYEQYF | TGTGCCAGCAAAGGAGGGTTAACCTACGAGCAGTACTTC
TRBJ2-5 | NA | NA | TRBV2 | CASLHWAKETQYF | TGTGCCAGTCTCCACTGGGCTAAAGAGACCCAGTACTTC
TRBJ1-1 | NA | NA | TRBV9 | CASSVAVSGSGADTEAFF | TGTGCCAGCAGCGTAGCAGTATCGGGCTCGGGGGCGGACACTGAAGCTTTCTTT
TRBJ2-7 | NA | medium-sized | TRBV4-1 | CASSQAHFTGPGYEQYF | TGCGCCAGCAGCCAAGCACACTTCACGGGGCCAGGCTACGAGCAGTACTTC
TRBJ1-2 | TRBD1 | NA | TRBV7-2 | CASSSYPLVVGQDPYGYTF | TGTGCCAGCAGCTCGTACCCCCTAGTTGTCGGACAGGATCCCTATGGCTACACCTTC
TRBJ2-3 | NA | NA | TRBV5-4 | CASREGEDTQYF | TGTGCCAGCAGGGAAGGGGAAGATACGCAGTATTTT
TRBJ2-5 | TRBD1 | NA | TRBV6-1 | CASHRDRRYQETQYF | TGTGCCAGCCACCGGGACAGGAGGTACCAAGAGACCCAGTACTTC
TRBJ2-5 | NA | NA | TRBV7-2 | CASSQSGPTGYF | TGTGCCAGCAGTCAAAGCGGCCCCACTGGGTACTTC
TRBJ1-5 | NA | NA | TRBV18 | CASSPPADARPQHF | TGTGCCAGCTCACCACCGGCGGACGCCCGGCCCCAGCATTTT
TRBJ1-2 | NA | once | TRBV27 | CASSTNPARARFYGYTF | TGTGCCAGCAGTACCAACCCCGCAAGGGCCAGGTTCTATGGCTACACCTTC
TRBJ2-5 | NA | NA | TRBV2 | CASSESQGHRRGTQYF | TGTGCCAGCAGTGAAAGTCAGGGACATAGAAGGGGGACCCAGTACTTC
TRBJ1-4 | NA | NA | TRBV7-9 | CASSLGILDEKLFF | TGTGCCAGCAGCTTAGGGATTCTGGATGAAAAACTGTTTTTT
TRBJ2-1 | TRBD1 | NA | TRBV7-2 | CASSYPGQGRNEQFF | TGTGCCAGCAGCTACCCGGGACAGGGAAGAAATGAGCAGTTCTTC
TRBJ2-3 | NA | once | TRBV5-4 | CASSLRASTDTQYF | TGTGCCAGCAGCTTACGGGCTAGCACAGATACGCAGTATTTT
TRBJ1-3 | NA | NA | TRBV30 | CAWSVNSGNTIYF | TGTGCCTGGAGTGTAAACTCTGGAAACACCATATATTTT
TRBJ2-3 | NA | NA | TRBV11-3 | CASSLESYTQYF | TGTGCCAGCAGCTTAGAATCTTATACGCAGTATTTT
TRBJ2-5 | NA | NA | TRBV9 | CASSGQVEGTQYF | TGTGCCAGCTCCGGCCAGGTGGAGGGGACCCAGTACTTC